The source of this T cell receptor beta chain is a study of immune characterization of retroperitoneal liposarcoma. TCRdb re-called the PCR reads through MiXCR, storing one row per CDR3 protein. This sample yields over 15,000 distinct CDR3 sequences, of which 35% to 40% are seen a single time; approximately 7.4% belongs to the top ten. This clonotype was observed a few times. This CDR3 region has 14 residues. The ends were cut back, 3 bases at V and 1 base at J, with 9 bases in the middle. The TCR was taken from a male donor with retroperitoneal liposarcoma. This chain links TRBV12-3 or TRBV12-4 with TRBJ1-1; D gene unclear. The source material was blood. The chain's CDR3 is CASSLSGPNTEAFF. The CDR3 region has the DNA TGTGCCAGCAGTTTGTCAGGACCGAACACTGAAGCTTTCTTT.